This T cell receptor beta chain comes out of a study of T cell responses to AZD1222 COVID-19 vaccine. Study overall: Second-dose intervals near 4 or 12 weeks were combined.

Using immunoSEQ multiplex PCR, the repertoire was profiled, and TCRdb retains in-frame clones only, with some absent. The sample lists about 130,000 clones, over 90% occurring once. The CDR3 loop spans 15 amino acids. V was pared by 2 bases and J by 0 bases, with 10 bases between. CDR1 is SGHRS, CDR2 YFSETQ, per germline. The sequence came from an adult in good health. The chain recombines TRBV5-1 with TRBJ2-3; unclear D gene. The sequenced sample was peripheral blood, obtained on day 0 of AZD1222 vaccination. For the CDR3, the DNA is TGCGCCAGCAGCTTACAGCCCACTAGCACAGATACGCAGTATTTT. Amino acid sequence: CASSLQPTSTDTQYF.